Listed below are T cell receptor beta chains from one sample, sequenced in a study of blood T cell repertoires in COVID-19. Data came from immunoSEQ multiplex PCR; TCRdb stores just in-frame clones and leaves some out. Counted here are under 400,000 clones, more than 75% occurring once; the ten biggest clones make up around 2%. The sequenced material came from PBMCs or T cells enriched from blood (not recorded which). These receptors were taken from a man between 40 and 49 years old in a cohort exposed to, infected with or recovered from COVID-19 (not recorded which). Both conserved end residues are part of each CDR3. The D gene is left open where the match is weak. Not all rows give a size; the values are once, few, many and, for expanded clones, a class.

clone_size	d_call	v_call	j_call	cdr3_nt	cdr3_aa
-	-	TRBV19	TRBJ1-1	TGTGCCAGTACCGCGGACAGAGAGAACACTGAAGCTTTCTTT	CASTADRENTEAFF
-	TRBD1	TRBV27	TRBJ1-6	TGTGCCAGCAGTCGGACAGGCCGACTCACTTTCTATAATTCACCCCTCCACTTT	CASSRTGRLTFYNSPLHF
-	TRBD1	TRBV6-5	TRBJ1-5	TGTGCCAGCAGCACGGACAGGGGAAGCAATCAGCCCCAGCATTTT	CASSTDRGSNQPQHF
-	TRBD1	TRBV11-2	TRBJ1-1	TGTGCCAGCAGCTTATATAGGACAGGCATGAACACTGAAGCTTTCTTT	CASSLYRTGMNTEAFF
-	-	TRBV6-4	TRBJ1-2	TGTGCCAGCAAACTAGGACAGCACTATGGCTACACCTTC	CASKLGQHYGYTF
-	TRBD2	TRBV5-1	TRBJ2-5	TGCGCCAGCAGGACTAGCGGGAGCGGGTGGGAGACCCAGTACTTC	CASRTSGSGWETQYF
-	TRBD2	TRBV24-1	TRBJ2-1	TGTGCCGCCAGTGATCCCAGCGGGAGTGATAATGAGCAGTTCTTC	CAASDPSGSDNEQFF
-	-	TRBV5-1	TRBJ1-1	TGCGCCAGCAGACGGCCGGGTGGCGGCACTGAAGCTTTCTTT	CASRRPGGGTEAFF
-	-	TRBV6-4	TRBJ2-3	TGTGCCAGCAGCTCTCGAGGCGGGTCAGATACGCAGTATTTT	CASSSRGGSDTQYF
-	-	TRBV6-5	TRBJ1-4	TGTGCCAGCACTCATGGAGGAGGAAAACTGTTTTTT	CASTHGGGKLFF
-	-	TRBV18	TRBJ2-2	TGTGCCAGCTCACAGCTACAGGCCACCGGGGAGCTGTTTTTT	CASSQLQATGELFF
once	-	TRBV20-1	TRBJ2-4	TGCAGTGCTCTAAGTGGTGACATAATCAGGTTC	CSALSGDIIRF
-	-	TRBV27	TRBJ2-7	TGTGCCAGCAGTTTAAGGGGGATAGGCGAGCAGTACTTC	CASSLRGIGEQYF
-	TRBD1	TRBV5-8	TRBJ2-7	TGTGCCAGCAGCTTGGGGTCAGGGACAGGAGAGCAGTACTTC	CASSLGSGTGEQYF
-	TRBD2	TRBV11-2	TRBJ2-7	TGTGCCAGCAGCCGGTGGGGACTAGCGGGAGACTACGAGCAGTACTTC	CASSRWGLAGDYEQYF
-	-	TRBV18	TRBJ1-2	TGTGCCAGCTCACCACCGAATACAGGCGGCTATGGCTACACCTTC	CASSPPNTGGYGYTF
-	TRBD2	TRBV30	TRBJ2-2	TGTGCCTGGAACCGTTATAGCGGGACGAACACCGGGGAGCTGTTTTTT	CAWNRYSGTNTGELFF
-	TRBD2	TRBV5-1	TRBJ2-7	TGCGCCAGCACCGATCTAGCGGGACCCACCTACGAGCAGTACTTC	CASTDLAGPTYEQYF
few	TRBD1	TRBV7-9	TRBJ1-5	TGTGCCAGCAGCTCCCAGGGGACAGACCCCCAGCATTTT	CASSSQGTDPQHF
-	-	TRBV6-6	TRBJ1-4	TGTGCCAGCGGAGTATCAACTAATGAAAAACTGTTTTTT	CASGVSTNEKLFF
once	TRBD1	TRBV5-6	TRBJ1-2	TGTGCCAGCAGCTACGGGACAGGATATGGCTACACCTTC	CASSYGTGYGYTF
-	-	TRBV7-9	TRBJ2-7	TGTGCCAGCAGCTTCTCATCGGGCTCCTACGAGCAGTACTTC	CASSFSSGSYEQYF
-	-	TRBV10-1	TRBJ1-5	TGCGCCAGCAGTGACGGGGGGCCCAGTCAGCCCCAGCATTTT	CASSDGGPSQPQHF
-	-	TRBV5-1	TRBJ1-4	TGCGCCAGCAGCTTGGGCGGGGGAGCCCTGTTTTTT	CASSLGGGALFF
-	-	TRBV19	TRBJ2-3	TGTGCCAGTAGTCACCGAGGCAGGGGGGGCACAGATACGCAGTATTTT	CASSHRGRGGTDTQYF
-	-	TRBV9	TRBJ2-1	TGTGCCAGCAGTATAGGGGTAGATGAGCAGTTCTTC	CASSIGVDEQFF
few	TRBD1	TRBV28	TRBJ2-7	TGTGCCAGCAGTACCCCGGGACAGGGGTGGTACGAGCAGTACTTC	CASSTPGQGWYEQYF
-	TRBD1	TRBV5-1	TRBJ2-1	TGCGCCAGCAGCTTGAGTTCGGGACAGCCACGCAATGAGCAGTTCTTC	CASSLSSGQPRNEQFF
-	-	TRBV5-1	TRBJ2-2	TGCGCCAGCAGCATGGGACTTCCGAACACCGGGGAGCTGTTTTTT	CASSMGLPNTGELFF
-	TRBD2	TRBV15	TRBJ2-7	TGTGCCACCAGCAGGGGACTAGCGCCGAACGAGCAGTACTTC	CATSRGLAPNEQYF
-	TRBD2	TRBV7-2	TRBJ2-7	TGTGCCAGCAGCTCAACCGGGACTAGCGTTACCTACGAGCAGTACTTC	CASSSTGTSVTYEQYF
-	-	TRBV7-9	TRBJ2-5	TGTGCCAGCAGCTCGACTCAGGGTCGGCGAGAGACCCAGTACTTC	CASSSTQGRRETQYF
-	-	TRBV15	TRBJ1-5	TGTGCCACCAGCAGATTTCCCCAGGATAGCAATCAGCCCCAGCATTTT	CATSRFPQDSNQPQHF
-	-	TRBV7-9	TRBJ1-2	TGTGCCAGCAGCTTAAGGAGCGAATACACCTTC	CASSLRSEYTF
-	-	TRBV4-1	TRBJ2-3	TGCGCCAGCAGCCAAGATGGCGGGGCGAGCACAGATACGCAGTATTTT	CASSQDGGASTDTQYF
few	-	TRBV2	TRBJ2-3	TGTGCCAGCAGTGACGGACTGATCACAGATACGCAGTATTTT	CASSDGLITDTQYF
-	-	TRBV28	TRBJ2-1	TGTGCCAGCAGTTCACGGGCTAGCGGGACAGGAGGTTACAATGAGCAGTTCTTC	CASSSRASGTGGYNEQFF
few	-	TRBV6-5	TRBJ1-1	TGTGCCAGCACCCGCGGGTCTCAAGCTTTCTTT	CASTRGSQAFF
-	TRBD1	TRBV4-2	TRBJ1-4	TGTGCCAGCAGCCAAGAAGGGACAGACTCTTGGGGGGAAAAACTGTTTTTT	CASSQEGTDSWGEKLFF
-	TRBD1	TRBV28	TRBJ2-7	TGTGCCAGCAGACGCCGGGACAGGGATTTCTACGAGCAGTACTTC	CASRRRDRDFYEQYF
-	-	TRBV11-2	TRBJ2-7	TGTGCCAGCAGCTTAGAGAGACCTAGTGCTGGCTACGAGCAGTACTTC	CASSLERPSAGYEQYF
-	TRBD2	TRBV7-2	TRBJ2-1	TGTGCCAGCAGCAGTACTAGCGGGACCTACAATGAGCAGTTCTTC	CASSSTSGTYNEQFF